The rows below give T cell receptor beta chains drawn from one sample of a study of cytomegalovirus exposure and HLA in healthy donors. Method: immunoSEQ multiplex PCR; TCRdb's copy keeps in-frame clones and lacks some. The data hold some 110,000 clones, with 75% to 90% observed a single time. The specimen was PBMCs. All receptors derive from a man aged 25 to 40 in good health and CMV-seronegative. Both conserved end residues are part of each CDR3. The order of the fields is V gene, J gene, D gene, clone size, CDR3 DNA, CDR3 protein. The D gene is left open where the match is weak. Not every row has a clone size; where given, it reads once, few, many or a size class.

TRBV19	TRBJ2-2	-	-	TGTGCCAGTAGTATAGGAGACAGGTCCGGGGAGCTGTTTTTT	CASSIGDRSGELFF
TRBV10-3	TRBJ1-5	TRBD1	-	TGTGCCATCAGTGAGTCTTTGGGGGACAGGGCGAATCAGCCCCAGCATTTT	CAISESLGDRANQPQHF
TRBV30	TRBJ2-7	-	-	TGTGCCTGGAAAGTCCCCGGCTACTACGAGCAGTACTTC	CAWKVPGYYEQYF
TRBV18	TRBJ1-2	-	-	TGTGCCAGCTCAGGAGAAGACTATGGCTACACCTTC	CASSGEDYGYTF
TRBV9	TRBJ2-7	-	-	TGTGCCAGCAGCGTAGTGGGCAGATACTACGAGCAGTACTTC	CASSVVGRYYEQYF
TRBV28	TRBJ1-2	-	few	TGTGCCAGTTCGGGCTATGGGGGCCTCTATGGCTACACCTTC	CASSGYGGLYGYTF
TRBV9	TRBJ1-2	TRBD1	once	TGTGCCAGCCTCGGACGGGGGCAGGGGGCTCATGGCGACTATGGCTACACCTTC	CASLGRGQGAHGDYGYTF
TRBV5-1	TRBJ1-2	TRBD1	-	TGCGCCAGCAGCTTCAGACAGGGGGCTTATGGCTACACCTTC	CASSFRQGAYGYTF
TRBV25-1	TRBJ2-6	-	-	TGTGCCAGCAGTGATGGAGAGCGGTCTGGGGCCAACGTCCTGACTTTC	CASSDGERSGANVLTF
TRBV6-5	TRBJ2-2	TRBD1	few	TGTGCCAGCAGTTCCCAACGGGGACAGGGTCACGGGGAGCTGTTTTTT	CASSSQRGQGHGELFF
TRBV9	TRBJ2-7	-	-	TGTGCCAGCAGCGTAGCGGCAGGGTCCCTCGAGCAGTACTTC	CASSVAAGSLEQYF
TRBV5-1	TRBJ2-1	-	-	TGCGCCAGCATGAGGGGGGGACCTGCAGGGTTAAATGAGCAGTTCTTC	CASMRGGPAGLNEQFF
TRBV10-1	TRBJ2-3	TRBD1	-	TGCGCCAGCAGTGACCCGGGACAGGGGGGCACAGATACGCAGTATTTT	CASSDPGQGGTDTQYF
TRBV10-1	TRBJ1-1	-	-	TGCGCCAGCAGTCCCGGGGTCAACACTGAAGCTTTCTTT	CASSPGVNTEAFF
TRBV18	TRBJ1-1	-	-	TGTGCCAGCTCACCAGGGAGAAACACTGAAGCTTTCTTT	CASSPGRNTEAFF
TRBV30	TRBJ1-6	TRBD1	-	TGTGCCTGGATTGGCGTAAAGGACAGGCTGAATTCACCCCTCCACTTT	CAWIGVKDRLNSPLHF